This T cell receptor beta chain was profiled in a study of HIV-infected patients and healthy controls. Alpha and beta constant-region primers primed reverse transcription of approximately 460 ng RNA. Using multiplexing indices, alpha and beta chain libraries were generated apart by chain-specific third strand synthesis. TCRdb independently ran MiXCR on the 5' RACE reads; one entry per CDR3 protein. The sample holds roughly 9,800 distinct CDR3 sequences, less than 11% seen once. Germline V gene sequence: CDR1 SGDLS, CDR2 YYNGEE. This CDR3 has 14 amino acids. V was cut by 5 bases and J by 8 bases, with 19 bases left in between. Study results and limitations: In healthy controls, MAIT alpha CDR3s were common; in HIV+ repertoires, severely depleted. Eight alpha and eight beta V genes differed significantly in mean usage between HIV-infected patients and controls.

This clonotype was found many times. What it binds is not known. Whole blood was used without fractionation, so all unsorted peripheral T cells were included. A roughly 2.5 ml peripheral blood sample was taken for RNA. This chain connects TRBV9 to TRBJ1-2; D is unresolved. Material: blood, obtained before antiretroviral therapy. The clonotype originates from an adult with HIV infection. The CDR3 bases are TGTGCCAGCAGTGAGGAGGTGATCTCTGAAGGCTACACCTTC. This gives the protein CASSEEVISEGYTF.